The present T cell receptor (beta chain) was sequenced within a study of T cells after posttransplantation cyclophosphamide. General observations from the study: Blood and skin or GI T cell repertoires showed limited TRB overlap. After PTCy, TRB diversity resembled that of CNI/methotrexate controls. Later post-transplant blood repertoires were often dominated by donor CD8+ memory clones.

The repertoire was sequenced with immunoSEQ multiplex PCR; TCRdb's copy has only in-frame clones and lacks some. The table records about 39,000 clones without singletons, the ten largest covering 4% to 5.5%. This clone was recorded at least ten times. Its antigen is not identified. Sequenced sample: PBMCs. This clonotype was sampled from a woman between 45 and 65 years old in good health and a related stem cell transplant donor.

The CDR3 is CASRPGGGELFF. The CDR3 DNA reads TGTGCCAGCAGACCAGGGGGCGGGGAGCTGTTTTTT. V and J are TRBV5-6 and TRBJ2-2; 7 positions agree with TRBD1. Germline trimming cut 5 bases from V and 7 bases from J; bases unmatched to any gene: 2. The CDR3 has 12 amino acids. From germline, CDR1 is SGHDT and CDR2 YYEEEE.